The clone carrying this T cell receptor beta chain occurred a few times. Its target is unknown. Generated by immunoSEQ multiplex PCR, the TCRdb table keeps only in-frame clones and is missing some. The sample has about 94,000 clones, about 90% seen once. This CDR3 spans 13 amino acids. Germline-derived CDR1 and CDR2 are MNHNS and SASEGT. With V trimmed by 7 bases and J by 7 bases, 8 bases remained unmatched. Any history of autoimmune disease or systemic immunosuppression disqualified patients. The entry originates in a study of OX40 agonist ivuxolimab in advanced cancers. Across the whole study: Of mixed ages from about 20 to 80 and averaging about 60 years, the group was about 86% male. Partial responses occurred in Three dose-escalation patients, one with hepatocellular carcinoma and two with cutaneous melanoma.

Study-wide points: Expanded clones were, on average, more numerous in CD8+ T cells than in CD4+.

The genes are TRBV6-1 and TRBJ1-1; TRBD1 agrees at 8 bases. The sample here was CD4+ or CD8+ T cells sorted from blood, taken in a trial of the OX40 agonist ivuxolimab. This receptor was identified in an adult with an advanced solid tumor such as melanoma, head and neck, liver or kidney cancer. The CDR3 coding sequence is TGTGCCAGCATTTGGGACAGGCAAAGTGAAGCTTTCTTT. Amino acids: CASIWDRQSEAFF.